This entry describes one T cell receptor beta chain. The antigen remains unidentified. The source of the sample is a study of blood T cells in healthy people across ages. Sample-barcoded 5' priming and a J-beta primer mix drove a second PCR of roughly 6 to 12 cycles. In TCRdb, the 5' RACE reads were re-called with MiXCR into one record per CDR3 protein. The sample comprises 600,000 or so distinct CDR3 sequences, about 30% of which are singletons, and approximately 15% rests with the top ten. Points from the study as a whole: Unsorted PBMC input precluded a conclusive naive versus antigen-experienced comparison. Estimates of diversity drawn from one million T cells were considered underestimates. It was found that TCR beta diversity correlated strongly with the percentage of naive T cells.

The receptor comes from a woman of 80 years or more in good health. The sequenced sample was blood.

CDR3 amino acids: CASSLGGTFYEQYF. In DNA form, the CDR3 reads TGCGCCAGCAGCTTGGGGGGGACCTTCTACGAGCAGTACTTC. The chain joins TRBV5-1 to TRBJ2-7; D possibly uses TRBD1 or TRBD2 (5 bases each). CDR1 and CDR2 (germline): SGHRS, YFSETQ. The CDR3 loop spans 14 amino acids. Trimming left V 0 bases short and J 3 bases short, with 10 bases between. Variable domain in full (rest from reference TRBV5-1 and TRBJ2-7): KAGVTQTPRYLIKTRGQQVTLSCSPISGHRSVSWYQQTPGQGLQFLFEYFSETQRNKGNFPGRFSGRQFSNSRSEMNVSTLELGDSALYLCASSLGGTFYEQYFGPGTRLTVT.